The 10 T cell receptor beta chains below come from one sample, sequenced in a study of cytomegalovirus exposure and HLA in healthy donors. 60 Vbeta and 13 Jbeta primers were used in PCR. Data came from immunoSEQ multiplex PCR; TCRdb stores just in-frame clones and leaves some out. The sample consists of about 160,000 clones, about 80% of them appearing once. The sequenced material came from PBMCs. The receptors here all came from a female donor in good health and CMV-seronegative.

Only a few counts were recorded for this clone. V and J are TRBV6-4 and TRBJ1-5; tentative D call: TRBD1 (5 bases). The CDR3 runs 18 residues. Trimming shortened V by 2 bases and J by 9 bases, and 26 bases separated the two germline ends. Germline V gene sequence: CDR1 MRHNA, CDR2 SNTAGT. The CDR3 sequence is CASSDAGKGAPRLSPQHF. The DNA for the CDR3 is TGTGCCAGCAGTGACGCAGGGAAGGGTGCACCTCGGCTTTCGCCCCAGCATTTT.

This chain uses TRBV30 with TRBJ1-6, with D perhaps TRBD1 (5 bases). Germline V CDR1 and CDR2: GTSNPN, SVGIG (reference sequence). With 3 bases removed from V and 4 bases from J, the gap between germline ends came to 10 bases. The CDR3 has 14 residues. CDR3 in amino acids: CAWRVRVYNSPLHF. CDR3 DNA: TGTGCCTGGAGAGTCAGGGTGTATAATTCACCCCTCCACTTT.

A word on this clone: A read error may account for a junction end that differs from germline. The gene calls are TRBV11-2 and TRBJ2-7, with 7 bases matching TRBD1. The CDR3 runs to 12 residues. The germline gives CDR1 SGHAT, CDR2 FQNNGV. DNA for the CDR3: TGTGCCAGCAGCTTAGTGAGGGGACAGCAGGCCTTC. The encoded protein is CASSLVRGQQAF.

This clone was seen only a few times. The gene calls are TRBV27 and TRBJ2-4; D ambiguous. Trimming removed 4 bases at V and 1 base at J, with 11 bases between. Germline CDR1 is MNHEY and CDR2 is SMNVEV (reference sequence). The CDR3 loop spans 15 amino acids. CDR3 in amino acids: CASSSFSRAKNIQYF. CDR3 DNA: TGTGCCAGCAGTTCATTCTCGAGGGCCAAAAACATTCAGTACTTC.

DNA of the CDR3: TGCGCCAGCAGCCAAGCCCTCTCGAGTGAGCAGTTCTTC. Its translation is CASSQALSSEQFF. The rearrangement links TRBV4-1 to TRBJ2-1; no clear D. CDR1 and CDR2 (germline): MGHRA, YSYEKL. CDR3 length: 13 residues. The V end lost 1 base, the J end lost 9 bases, and 10 bases lay between the germline ends.

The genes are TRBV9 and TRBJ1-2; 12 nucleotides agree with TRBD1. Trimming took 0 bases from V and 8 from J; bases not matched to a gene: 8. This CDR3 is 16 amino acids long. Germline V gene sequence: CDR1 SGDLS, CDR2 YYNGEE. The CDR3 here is CASSVGVGQGARGYTF. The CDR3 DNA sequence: TGTGCCAGCAGCGTAGGGGTGGGACAGGGGGCGAGAGGCTACACCTTC.

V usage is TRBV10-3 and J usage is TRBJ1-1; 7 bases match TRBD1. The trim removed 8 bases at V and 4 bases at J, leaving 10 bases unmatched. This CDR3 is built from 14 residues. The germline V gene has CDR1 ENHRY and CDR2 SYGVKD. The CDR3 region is CAIRPRGDGTEAFF. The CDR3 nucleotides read TGTGCCATCCGCCCCAGGGGGGACGGCACTGAAGCTTTCTTT.

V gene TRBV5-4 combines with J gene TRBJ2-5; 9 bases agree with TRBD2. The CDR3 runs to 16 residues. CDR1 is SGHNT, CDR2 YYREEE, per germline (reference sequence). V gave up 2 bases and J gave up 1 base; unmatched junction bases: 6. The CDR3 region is CASSFGGLAPQETQYF. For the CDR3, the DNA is TGTGCCAGCAGCTTCGGGGGACTAGCTCCCCAAGAGACCCAGTACTTC. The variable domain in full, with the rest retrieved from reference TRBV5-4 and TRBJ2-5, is ETGVTQSPTHLIKTRGQQVTLRCSSQSGHNTVSWYQQALGQGPQFIFQYYREEENGRGNFPPRFSGLQFPNYSSELNVNALELDDSALYLCASSFGGLAPQETQYFGPGTRLLVL.

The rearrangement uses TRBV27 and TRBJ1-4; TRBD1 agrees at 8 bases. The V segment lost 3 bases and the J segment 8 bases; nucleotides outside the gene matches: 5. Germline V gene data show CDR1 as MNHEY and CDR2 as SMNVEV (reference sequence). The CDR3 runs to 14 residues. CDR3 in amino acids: CASSLNRGGEKLFF. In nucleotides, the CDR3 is TGTGCCAGCAGTTTGAACAGGGGGGGGGAAAAACTGTTTTTT.

CDR3 DNA: TGCGCCAGCAGCCCCGGGACAGGGGGCTCCATTCAGTACTTC. Its translation is CASSPGTGGSIQYF. The J gene is TRBJ2-4, the V gene TRBV5-1; 12 bases match TRBD1. Germline CDR1 reads SGHRS; CDR2 reads YFSETQ. The CDR3 has 14 amino acids. With V trimmed by 4 bases and J by 9 bases, 5 bases remained unmatched. Full variable domain (missing parts from reference TRBV5-1 and TRBJ2-4): KAGVTQTPRYLIKTRGQQVTLSCSPISGHRSVSWYQQTPGQGLQFLFEYFSETQRNKGNFPGRFSGRQFSNSRSEMNVSTLELGDSALYLCASSPGTGGSIQYFGAGTRLSVL.